The following is a T cell receptor beta chain sequence with its context. These data originate in a study of blood T cell repertoires in COVID-19. Profiled with immunoSEQ multiplex PCR; TCRdb holds only in-frame clones, not every one. The sample lists fewer than 250,000 clones; 83% were seen once. Sequenced material: peripheral blood. The clonotype comes from a human donor in a cohort sampled during active COVID-19.

CDR3 sequence: CASSFPLDRTPSSTDTQYF. The CDR3 region has the DNA TGTGCCAGCAGTTTTCCCCTGGACAGAACTCCTTCTAGCACAGATACGCAGTATTTT. The V call is TRBV7-9, the J call TRBJ2-3, with a tentative D call TRBD1 (6 bases). The length of the CDR3 is 19 residues. V dropped 6 bases and J dropped 0 bases, with 25 bases sitting between them. CDR1 is SEHNR, CDR2 FQNEAQ, per germline (reference sequence).